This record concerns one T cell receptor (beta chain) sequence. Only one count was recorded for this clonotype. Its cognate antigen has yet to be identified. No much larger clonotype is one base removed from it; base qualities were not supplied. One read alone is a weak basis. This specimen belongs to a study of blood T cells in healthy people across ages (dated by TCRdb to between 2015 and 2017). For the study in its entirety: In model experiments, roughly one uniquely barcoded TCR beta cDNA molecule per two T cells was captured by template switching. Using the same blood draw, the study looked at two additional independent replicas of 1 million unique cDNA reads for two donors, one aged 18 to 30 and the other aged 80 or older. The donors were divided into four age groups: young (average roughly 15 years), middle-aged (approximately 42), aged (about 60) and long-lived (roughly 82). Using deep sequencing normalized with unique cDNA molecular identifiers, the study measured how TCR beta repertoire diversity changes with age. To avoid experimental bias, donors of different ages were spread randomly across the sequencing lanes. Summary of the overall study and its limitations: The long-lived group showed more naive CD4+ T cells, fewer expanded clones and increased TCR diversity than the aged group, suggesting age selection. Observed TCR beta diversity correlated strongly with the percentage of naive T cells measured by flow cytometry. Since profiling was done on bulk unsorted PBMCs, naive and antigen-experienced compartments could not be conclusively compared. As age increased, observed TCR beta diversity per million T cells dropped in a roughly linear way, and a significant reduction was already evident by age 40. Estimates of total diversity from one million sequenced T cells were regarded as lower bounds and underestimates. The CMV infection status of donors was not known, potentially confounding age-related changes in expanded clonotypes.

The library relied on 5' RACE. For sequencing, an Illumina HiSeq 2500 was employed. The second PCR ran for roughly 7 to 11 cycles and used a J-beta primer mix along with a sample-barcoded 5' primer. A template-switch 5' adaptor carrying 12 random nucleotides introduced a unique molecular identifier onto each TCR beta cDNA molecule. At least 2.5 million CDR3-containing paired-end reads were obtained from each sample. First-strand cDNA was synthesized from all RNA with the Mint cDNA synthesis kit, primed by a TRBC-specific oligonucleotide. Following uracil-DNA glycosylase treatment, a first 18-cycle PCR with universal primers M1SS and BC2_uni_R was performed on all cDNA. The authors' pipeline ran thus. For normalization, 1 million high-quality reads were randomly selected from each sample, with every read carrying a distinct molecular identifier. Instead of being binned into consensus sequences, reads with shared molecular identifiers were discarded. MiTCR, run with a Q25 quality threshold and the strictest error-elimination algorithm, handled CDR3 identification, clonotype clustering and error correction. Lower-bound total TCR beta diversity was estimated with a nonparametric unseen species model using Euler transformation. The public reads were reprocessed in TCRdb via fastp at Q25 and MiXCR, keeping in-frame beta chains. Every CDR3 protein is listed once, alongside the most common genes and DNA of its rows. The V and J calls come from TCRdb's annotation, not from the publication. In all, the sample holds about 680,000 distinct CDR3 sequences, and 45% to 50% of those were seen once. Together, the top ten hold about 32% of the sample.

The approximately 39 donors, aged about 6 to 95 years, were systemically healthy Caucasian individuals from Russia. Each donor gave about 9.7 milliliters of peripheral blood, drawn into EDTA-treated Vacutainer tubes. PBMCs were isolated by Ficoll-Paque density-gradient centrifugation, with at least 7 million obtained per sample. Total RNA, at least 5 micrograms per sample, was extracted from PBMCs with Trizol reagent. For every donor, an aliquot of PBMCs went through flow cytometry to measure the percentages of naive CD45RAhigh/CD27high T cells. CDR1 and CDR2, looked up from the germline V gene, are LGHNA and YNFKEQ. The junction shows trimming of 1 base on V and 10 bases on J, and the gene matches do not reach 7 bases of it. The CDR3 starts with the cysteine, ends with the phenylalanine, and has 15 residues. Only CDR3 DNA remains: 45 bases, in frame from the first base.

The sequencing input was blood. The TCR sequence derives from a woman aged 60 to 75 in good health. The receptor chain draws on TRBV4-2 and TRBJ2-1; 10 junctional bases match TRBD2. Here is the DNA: TGTGCCAGCAGCCAAGTGGCTAGCGGGAGCTGCGAGCAGTTCTTC. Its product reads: CASSQVASGSCEQFF.